The 23 T cell receptor beta chains below come from one sample, sequenced in a study of blood T cell repertoires in COVID-19. Measured with immunoSEQ multiplex PCR; TCRdb has only the in-frame clones, and not every one. The table has fewer than 30,000 clones, 85% to 95% seen once. The sample taken for sequencing was peripheral blood. The receptors derive from a woman in her sixties or seventies with COVID-19, enrolled during active disease.

The chain employs TRBV30 and TRBJ2-5; maybe TRBD1 (5 bases). Deletions cut 0 bases from V and 4 bases from J, with 12 bases between. The CDR3 spans 14 residues. Germline V gene data show CDR1 as GTSNPN and CDR2 as SVGIG (reference sequence). The CDR3 is CAWSVQALGETQYF. The CDR3 coding sequence is TGTGCCTGGAGTGTACAGGCCTTAGGAGAGACCCAGTACTTC.

The chain joins TRBV6-2 or TRBV6-3 to TRBJ2-6, with 8 bases matching TRBD1. Germline loops: CDR1 MNHEY, CDR2 SVGEGT. Trimming removed 6 bases from V and 4 bases from J; junction bases left unmatched: 5. The CDR3 has 15 amino acids. CDR3 nucleotide sequence: TGTGCCAGCAGCCGACAGGGGACCGGGGCCAACGTCCTGACTTTC. Translation gives CASSRQGTGANVLTF.

The V gene is TRBV7-3, the J gene TRBJ1-1; 8 nucleotides align to TRBD1. The CDR3 totals 15 residues. CDR1 and CDR2 (germline): SGHTA, FQGTGA. With V trimmed by 3 bases and J by 1 base, 4 bases remained unmatched. This CDR3 reads CASSFTGQANTEAFF. CDR3 in DNA: TGTGCCAGCAGCTTTACGGGACAGGCGAACACTGAAGCTTTCTTT.

This sequence joins TRBV30 and TRBJ1-2; D remains unclear. The V gene lost 0 bases and the J gene lost 8 bases, with 13 bases spanning the gap. This CDR3 comprises 13 residues. Looked up from germline, CDR1 is GTSNPN and CDR2 is SVGIG (reference sequence). The CDR3 DNA follows: TGTGCCTGGAGTGTCAGGCAGGCTGGCGGCTACACCTTC. It encodes CAWSVRQAGGYTF. The complete variable domain, with remaining parts taken from reference TRBV30 and TRBJ1-2, reads SQTIHQWPATLVQPVGSPLSLECTVEGTSNPNLYWYRQAAGRGLQLLFYSVGIGQISSEVPQNLSASRPQDRQFILSSKKLLLSDSGFYLCAWSVRQAGGYTFGSGTRLTVV.

The rearrangement links TRBV20-1 to TRBJ1-2; no reliable D call. The CDR3 totals 11 residues. The V gene's germline CDR1 is DFQATT and CDR2 SNEGSKA (reference sequence). V lost 6 bases and J 6 bases, leaving 11 bases between the germline ends. The CDR3 nucleotides are TGCAGTGCCCCGTCGGGAGATGGCTACACCTTC. The encoded protein is CSAPSGDGYTF.

V gene TRBV2 combines with J gene TRBJ1-2; D gene uncertain. Germline V gene data show CDR1 as SNHLY and CDR2 as FYNNEI. The V gene lost 4 bases and the J gene lost 0 bases, with 12 bases spanning the gap. The CDR3 sequence is 15 residues long. Written as DNA, the CDR3 is TGTGCCAGCAGTGCACTGGGTCAGGCTAACTATGGCTACACCTTC. Protein product: CASSALGQANYGYTF. Supplemented by reference TRBV2 and TRBJ1-2, the full variable domain reads EPEVTQTPSHQVTQMGQEVILRCVPISNHLYFYWYRQILGQKVEFLVSFYNNEISEKSEIFDDQFSVERPDGSNFTLKIRSTKLEDSAMYFCASSALGQANYGYTFGSGTRLTVV.

This clone has only a few counts. The chain couples TRBV27 to TRBJ2-2, with D maybe TRBD1 (6 bases). V gave up 5 bases and J gave up 3 bases, with 13 bases separating them. CDR1 and CDR2 from the germline V gene are MNHEY and SMNVEV (reference sequence). The CDR3 has 15 residues. The CDR3 bases are TGTGCCAGCAGTCCCATACAGGGTCACACCGGGGAGCTGTTTTTT. Protein sequence: CASSPIQGHTGELFF.

The chain has TRBV28 and TRBJ1-2, with a possible D match to TRBD1 (5 bases). Per the germline V gene, CDR1 is MDHEN and CDR2 is SYDVKM. This CDR3 region has 13 residues. V was cut by 3 bases and J by 8 bases, with 13 bases left in between. DNA of the CDR3: TGTGCCAGCAGTTTTGGTGCAGGGAACGGCTACACCTTC. Protein: CASSFGAGNGYTF.

This sequence joins TRBV6-5 and TRBJ2-7, with no clear D. Germline V lookup: CDR1 MNHEY, CDR2 SVGAGI. The CDR3 extends over 14 amino acids. The germline V and J ends were trimmed by 2 bases and 7 bases, with 15 bases remaining between them. CDR3 DNA sequence: TGTGCCAGCAGTTACGCCGACCCGGGTGAGGAGCAGTACTTC. Protein product: CASSYADPGEEQYF.

The genes are TRBV24-1 and TRBJ1-1, with 9 positions matching TRBD1. Trimming at V came to 3 bases and at J to 6 bases, leaving 7 bases not matched to a gene. CDR3 length: 15 residues. Germline assignment: CDR1 KGHDR and CDR2 SFDVKD. As DNA, the CDR3 is TGTGCCACCAGTGATGACAGGGGGGAACGGGCTGAAGCTTTCTTT. Translated, it gives CATSDDRGERAEAFF.

The rearrangement joins TRBV4-2 to TRBJ2-3; 11 bases align to TRBD2. V gave up 4 bases and J gave up 5 bases; unmatched junction bases: 2. This CDR3 has 14 residues. Germline V gene lookup returns CDR1 LGHNA and CDR2 YNFKEQ. The CDR3 sequence: CASSLAGGEDTQYF. CDR3 DNA sequence: TGTGCCAGCAGCCTAGCGGGAGGGGAAGATACGCAGTATTTT.

The chain combines TRBV5-4 with TRBJ2-1, with no clear D. V lost 5 bases and J lost 0, with 15 bases in between. Germline V gene data show CDR1 as SGHNT and CDR2 as YYREEE (reference sequence). The CDR3 contains 16 residues. CDR3 protein: CASSIDSSSSYNEQFF. DNA of the CDR3: TGTGCCAGCAGTATTGACTCCTCGAGCTCCTACAATGAGCAGTTCTTC.

J is TRBJ2-7 and V is TRBV6-1, with D tentatively TRBD2 (6 bases). V lost 2 bases and J lost 3, with 11 bases in between. Germline assignment: CDR1 MNHNS and CDR2 SASEGT. The CDR3 totals 14 residues. CDR3: CASSEPGLSYEQYF. CDR3 DNA sequence: TGTGCCAGCAGTGAACCGGGACTGAGCTACGAGCAGTACTTC.

This chain links TRBV9 with TRBJ2-1; TRBD2 agrees at 11 bases. The trim removed 0 bases at V and 8 bases at J, leaving 13 bases unmatched. The CDR3 spans 18 residues. From germline, CDR1 is SGDLS and CDR2 YYNGEE. The CDR3 protein is CASSVVPLAGGPGDEQFF. The DNA for the CDR3 is TGTGCCAGCAGCGTAGTCCCTTTAGCGGGAGGGCCCGGCGATGAGCAGTTCTTC.

The CDR3 DNA reads as TGTGCCAGCAGCCAAGATTTGGGCCCGTCCTATGGCTACACCTTC. It is translated as CASSQDLGPSYGYTF. J is TRBJ1-2 and V is TRBV14; D gene uncertain. CDR1 is SGHDN, CDR2 FVKESK, per germline. V was trimmed by 0 bases and J by 4 bases, leaving 12 bases between them. CDR3 length equals 15 residues.

V usage is TRBV5-8 and J usage is TRBJ2-3, with a possible D match to TRBD2 (6 bases). Per germline, CDR1 SGHTS and CDR2 YDEGEE. V shed 4 bases and J shed 4 bases, with 19 bases lying between them. This CDR3 has 16 residues. The CDR3 DNA sequence: TGTGCCAGCAGCCGTGGGCTGGTGGAGGGATCAGATACGCAGTATTTT. Translating gives CASSRGLVEGSDTQYF. Based on the CDR3 plus reference TRBV5-8 and TRBJ2-3, the full variable domain is EAGVTQSPTHLIKTRGQQATLRCSPISGHTSVYWYQQALGLGLQFLLWYDEGEERNRGNFPPRFSGRQFPNYSSELNVNALELEDSALYLCASSRGLVEGSDTQYFGPGTRLTVL.

The chain carries TRBV11-2 and TRBJ2-7, with 9 bases matching TRBD1. The CDR3 runs to 13 residues. Per the germline V gene, CDR1 is SGHAT and CDR2 is FQNNGV. The junction had 6 bases not matched to a gene; V was cut back by 4 bases and J by 8 bases. This CDR3 is CASSSGDRGKQYF. In DNA, the CDR3 is TGTGCCAGCAGCTCCGGCGACAGGGGGAAGCAGTACTTC. The entire variable domain, with the rest obtained from reference TRBV11-2 and TRBJ2-7, is as follows: EAGVAQSPRYKIIEKRQSVAFWCNPISGHATLYWYQQILGQGPKLLIQFQNNGVVDDSQLPKDRFSAERLKGVDSTLKIQPAKLEDSAVYLCASSSGDRGKQYFGPGTRLTVT.

The chain is built from TRBV28 and TRBJ2-3, with 8 bases aligning to TRBD2. The CDR3 covers 16 residues. V shed 5 bases and J 3 bases; nucleotides not matched to a gene: 10. Germline lookup yields CDR1 MDHEN and CDR2 SYDVKM. In DNA, the CDR3 is TGTGCCAGCAGTCCCCATGGAGCGGGGGAGACAGATACGCAGTATTTT. Its protein is CASSPHGAGETDTQYF.

CDR3 in amino acids: CASSHYQLNEQFF. CDR3 coding DNA: TGTGCCAGCAGCCATTATCAGTTAAATGAGCAGTTCTTC. The chain joins TRBV3-1 (or the pseudogene TRBV3-2) to TRBJ2-1; D remains unclear. Germline loops: CDR1 LGHDT, CDR2 YNNKEL (reference sequence). With 3 bases removed from V and 7 bases from J, the gap between germline ends came to 10 bases. The CDR3 loop spans 13 amino acids.

This rearrangement joins TRBV27 to TRBJ2-7; D possibly corresponds to TRBD1 (5 bases). Between the trimmed V and J ends, which lost 7 bases and 2 bases, there was a span of 9 bases. The CDR3 spans 12 residues. Germline CDR1 is MNHEY and CDR2 is SMNVEV (reference sequence). This chain's CDR3 is CASNAGPYEQYF. In DNA, the CDR3 is TGTGCCAGCAATGCAGGGCCCTACGAGCAGTACTTC.

This sequence joins TRBV6-2 or TRBV6-3 and TRBJ2-1; 9 bases line up with TRBD2. CDR1 and CDR2 from the germline V gene are MNHEY and SVGEGT. The CDR3 is 15 amino acids. The junction had 7 bases not matched to a gene; V was cut back by 2 bases and J by 8 bases. Here the CDR3 reads CASSYMAGGGYEQFF. CDR3 sequence (DNA): TGTGCCAGCAGTTACATGGCGGGAGGGGGCTATGAGCAGTTCTTC.

V is TRBV7-5 and J is TRBJ2-7; the table's D gene call, TRBD2, was not cross checked with the DNA. TRBV7-5 is termed a pseudogene. CDR3 size: 16 residues. Here the CDR3 reads CARSSQTHTSSYEQYF. Written as DNA, the CDR3 is TGTGCCAGAAGCTCTCAGACTCACACGAGTTCCTACGAGCAGTACTTC.

The CDR3 DNA reads TGTGCCAGCAGTGAAGTTAAGAGTCTCTATGGCTACACCTTC. Amino acid sequence: CASSEVKSLYGYTF. The chain carries TRBV6-1 and TRBJ1-2, with unresolved D. CDR3 size: 14 residues. Germline CDR1 and CDR2: MNHNS and SASEGT. Trimming took off 1 base at V and 4 bases at J, with 10 bases between the two ends.